What follows describes a single TCR beta chain. What it recognizes is unknown. This clone may be a read error of a much larger clone one base away. Germline V gene lookup returns CDR1 SNHLY and CDR2 FYNNEI. Between the trimmed V and J ends, which lost 5 bases and 3 bases, there was a span of 7 bases. The CDR3 length is 12 residues. The data derive from a study of T cell repertoires in cytomegalovirus infection. Study-level background: Carrying CMV and the relevant HLA type showed in public TCR beta signatures.

Points from the study as a whole: HLA-C-restricted CMV-specific TCR beta clonotypes were dominant in the ex vivo response. Of the TCR beta families, the public ones yielded a cumulative frequency that identified carriers of CMV plus the relevant HLA.

TCRdb re-called the reads through MiXCR, storing one row per CDR3 protein. The table records approximately 290,000 distinct CDR3 sequences, about a quarter of them present only once. The chain has TRBV2 and TRBJ2-5; D may be TRBD1 or TRBD2 (6 bases each). The receptor comes from a human donor in good health (CMV status not recorded). Some clones in this sample may be carry-over from other donors' samples. Sequencing was performed on PBMCs. The CDR3 DNA sequence: TGTGCCAGCAGTAGGGGGGAAGAGACCCAGTACTTC. Translating it yields CASSRGEETQYF.